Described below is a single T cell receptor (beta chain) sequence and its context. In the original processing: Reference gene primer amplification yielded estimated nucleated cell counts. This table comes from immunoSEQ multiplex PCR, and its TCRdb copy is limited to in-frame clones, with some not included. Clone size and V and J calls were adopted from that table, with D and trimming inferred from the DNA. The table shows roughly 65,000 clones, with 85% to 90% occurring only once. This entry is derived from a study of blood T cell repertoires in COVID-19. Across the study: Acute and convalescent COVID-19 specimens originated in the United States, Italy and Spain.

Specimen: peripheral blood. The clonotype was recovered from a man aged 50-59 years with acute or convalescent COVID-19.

CDR3 amino acids: CASSIEGGKSYTF. The CDR3 region has the DNA TGTGCCAGTAGTATAGAGGGGGGTAAGAGCTACACCTTC. The chain links TRBV19 to TRBJ1-2; possibly TRBD1 for D (5 bases). The CDR3 has 13 amino acids. In germline, CDR1 is LNHDA, CDR2 SQIVND (reference sequence). The ends were cut back, 0 bases at V and 9 bases at J, with 11 bases in the middle.